The 30 T cell receptor beta chains listed next were all sequenced from one sample in a study of chemoradiotherapy in HPV16-positive cancers. Assay: immunoSEQ multiplex PCR; the TCRdb copy retains only in-frame clones and omits some. The table has 20,000 to 25,000 clones, 70% to 90% seen once; the top ten hold over 5.5%. Sequenced material: blood, taken from a patient who underwent chemoradiotherapy. These receptors all come from a human donor with HPV-associated anogenital cancer.

V and J are TRBV7-7 and TRBJ2-5, with D possibly matching TRBD1 (7 bases). CDR3 length equals 14 residues. V dropped 1 base and J dropped 5 bases, with 11 bases sitting between them. Germline V gene lookup returns CDR1 SSHAT and CDR2 FNYEAQ (reference sequence). The CDR3 DNA sequence: TGTGCCAGCAGCTTAGGCTCAGGGGGGGAGACCCAGTACTTC. Its protein is CASSLGSGGETQYF.

The chain couples TRBV12-2 to TRBJ2-7; the table calls TRBD2, which could not be checked here. TRBV12-2 is a listed pseudogene. This CDR3 has 17 amino acids. The CDR3 spells CASRLEEIAGPSYEQYF. CDR3 nucleotides: TGTGCAAGTCGCCTCGAGGAAATAGCGGGGCCCTCCTACGAGCAGTACTTC.

The chain joins TRBV5-1 to TRBJ1-4, with D possibly TRBD1 on 6 matching bases. CDR1 and CDR2 (germline): SGHRS, YFSETQ. V lost 6 bases and J 7 bases, leaving 16 bases between the germline ends. This CDR3 region has 14 residues. Here the CDR3 reads CASKEGDQSEKLFF. The CDR3 nucleotides read TGCGCCAGCAAAGAGGGGGACCAGTCTGAAAAACTGTTTTTT.

This chain uses TRBV30 with TRBJ2-3; unclear D gene. This CDR3 contains 14 residues. Looked up from germline, CDR1 is GTSNPN and CDR2 is SVGIG (reference sequence). V gave up 4 bases and J gave up 0 bases, with 11 bases separating them. The CDR3 loop is CAWNLNPSTDTQYF. The CDR3 nucleotides read TGTGCCTGGAATCTTAACCCTAGCACAGATACGCAGTATTTT.

The chain links TRBV9 to TRBJ2-3, with 9 bases fitting TRBD2. The length of the CDR3 is 16 residues. Trimming at V came to 4 bases and at J to 2 bases, leaving 8 bases not matched to a gene. The V gene's germline CDR1 is SGDLS and CDR2 YYNGEE. The CDR3 sequence is CASSPSAGGVTDTQYF. The CDR3, as DNA: TGTGCCAGCAGCCCATCGGCGGGGGGGGTCACAGATACGCAGTATTTT.

The chain couples TRBV29-1 to TRBJ2-3; D is uncertain. Germline V gene sequence: CDR1 SQVTM, CDR2 ANQGSEA. The CDR3 totals 12 residues. V gave up 0 bases and J gave up 1 base, with 2 bases separating them. CDR3: CSVEEGTDTQYF. The CDR3 coding sequence is TGCAGCGTTGAAGAAGGCACAGATACGCAGTATTTT.

This clone was seen only a few times. The chain has TRBV6-1 and TRBJ2-7, with a tentative D call TRBD1 (5 bases). The V end lost 2 bases, the J end lost 0 bases, and 11 bases lay between the germline ends. The CDR3 is 15 residues long. Germline V gives CDR1 MNHNS, CDR2 SASEGT. CDR3 region: CASSELNDSSYEQYF. The CDR3, as DNA: TGTGCCAGCAGTGAATTGAATGACAGCTCCTACGAGCAGTACTTC.

The CDR3 is CASSNGRSEETQYF. In nucleotides, the CDR3 is TGTGCCAGCAGCAACGGGAGGAGTGAAGAGACCCAGTACTTC. The chain links TRBV11-2 to TRBJ2-5; 7 nucleotides line up with TRBD2. The ends lost 5 bases at V and 3 bases at J; junction bases unmatched: 6. This CDR3 comprises 14 residues. Germline CDR1 SGHAT, CDR2 FQNNGV.

This clone was recorded once. This rearrangement joins TRBV7-2 to TRBJ2-7, with D possibly called TRBD1 or TRBD2 (5 bases each). Germline V gene sequence: CDR1 SGHTA, CDR2 FQGNSA. Trimming shortened V by 1 base and J by 5 bases, and 9 bases separated the two germline ends. The CDR3 is 13 residues long. The CDR3 here is CASSLDLGDEQYV. The CDR3 DNA follows: TGTGCCAGCAGCTTAGATCTGGGGGACGAGCAGTACGTC.

The chain combines TRBV7-3 with TRBJ2-3; D perhaps matches TRBD2 (6 bases). Germline CDR1 reads SGHTA; CDR2 reads FQGTGA. With 2 bases removed from V and 3 bases from J, the gap between germline ends came to 9 bases. The CDR3 is made up of 14 amino acids. This CDR3 reads CASSLWGETDTQYF. In DNA, the CDR3 is TGTGCCAGCAGCTTATGGGGGGAAACAGATACGCAGTATTTT.

The chain uses TRBV7-8 and TRBJ2-5; possible D gene TRBD2, 6 bases. Between the trimmed V and J ends, which lost 5 bases and 5 bases, there was a span of 15 bases. Germline values: CDR1 SGHVS, CDR2 FQNEAQ. The CDR3 spans 14 residues. As DNA, the CDR3 is TGTGCCAGCAGCGCCAGGGACTGGGGGGAGACCCAGTACTTC. Its protein product is CASSARDWGETQYF.

The CDR3 loop reads CAWNRYRDRFREAFF. CDR3 nucleotide sequence: TGTGCCTGGAACCGTTACCGGGACAGATTCCGTGAAGCTTTCTTT. The chain couples TRBV30 to TRBJ1-1; 7 nucleotides align to TRBD1. Germline V gene sequence: CDR1 GTSNPN, CDR2 SVGIG (reference sequence). CDR3 size: 15 residues. V was pared by 4 bases and J by 7 bases, with 15 bases of the junction left unmatched.

The chain joins TRBV30 to TRBJ1-5; 8 nucleotides line up with TRBD1. Germline trimming cut 3 bases from V and 5 bases from J; bases unmatched to any gene: 6. The CDR3 spans 14 residues. Germline V lookup: CDR1 GTSNPN, CDR2 SVGIG (reference sequence). The CDR3 nucleotides are TGTGCCTGGAGGGCAGGGGGCCTGGATCAGCCCCAGCATTTT. Translating gives CAWRAGGLDQPQHF.

The chain carries TRBV7-2 and TRBJ2-7; D gene unclear. The ends were cut back, 8 bases at V and 12 bases at J, with 8 bases in the middle. CDR3 length equals 8 residues. Germline CDR1 reads SGHTA; CDR2 reads FQGNSA. The CDR3 region is CASPPGYF. The DNA of the CDR3 is TGTGCCAGCCCCCCGGGGTACTTC.

This clone was seen more than once but under ten times. The rearrangement uses TRBV11-2 and TRBJ1-1, with D unclear. The CDR3 has 14 amino acids. Trimming stripped 4 bases from V and 1 base from J, with 10 bases between. The V gene's germline CDR1 is SGHAT and CDR2 FQNNGV. The CDR3 protein is CASSSGRGNTEAFF. The CDR3 nucleotides are TGTGCCAGCAGCTCTGGTCGGGGGAACACTGAAGCTTTCTTT.

The chain links TRBV6-5 to TRBJ1-6, with 8 bases that match TRBD1. The germline CDR1 and CDR2 sequences are MNHEY and SVGAGI. The CDR3 consists of 15 residues. V dropped 4 bases and J dropped 7; count of bases not matched to a gene: 6. Here the CDR3 DNA reads TGTGCCAGCAGTTCTACAGGACAGGGAAATTCACCCCTCCACTTT. Protein: CASSSTGQGNSPLHF.

The rearrangement uses TRBV11-1 and TRBJ2-1, with 8 bases lining up with TRBD1. The V and J ends lost 1 base and 8 bases, in that order; junction bases with no gene match: 4. CDR1 SGHAT and CDR2 FQDESV come from the germline V gene (reference sequence). This CDR3 has 14 amino acids. The CDR3 spells CASSLGQGSDEQFF. CDR3 sequence (DNA): TGTGCCAGCAGCTTAGGACAGGGGTCCGATGAGCAGTTCTTC.

This clone has just one count. The chain couples TRBV7-9 to TRBJ1-1; a weak D match, TRBD1 (6 bases). The germline V gene encodes CDR1 SEHNR and CDR2 FQNEAQ (reference sequence). This CDR3 comprises 15 residues. Trimming stripped 1 base from V and 3 bases from J, with 12 bases between. The CDR3 loop is CASSLVGGRDTEAFF. In nucleotides, the CDR3 is TGTGCCAGCAGCTTAGTCGGGGGGCGTGACACTGAAGCTTTCTTT.

This rearrangement joins TRBV5-6 to TRBJ2-2; 7 nucleotides align to TRBD2. This CDR3 contains 16 residues. Germline assignment: CDR1 SGHDT and CDR2 YYEEEE. V lost 3 bases, J lost 6 bases, and 11 bases stayed unmatched. The CDR3 sequence: CASSSPRDYLAGELFF. For the CDR3, the DNA is TGTGCCAGCAGCTCACCTCGGGACTACCTCGCCGGGGAGCTGTTTTTT.

This chain joins TRBV25-1 and TRBJ2-3, with 9 nucleotides matching TRBD1. Trimming at V came to 6 bases and at J to 2 bases, leaving 9 bases not matched to a gene. The CDR3 has 16 amino acids. The V gene's germline CDR1 is MGHDK and CDR2 SYGVNS. CDR3 amino acids: CASSEQGAFFTDTQYF. The DNA of the CDR3 is TGTGCCAGCAGCGAACAGGGGGCATTTTTCACAGATACGCAGTATTTT.

This rearrangement joins TRBV11-2 to TRBJ2-5, with 8 bases identical to TRBD2. The CDR3 length is 17 residues. The germline V gene has CDR1 SGHAT and CDR2 FQNNGV. Germline trimming cut 3 bases from V and 5 bases from J; bases unmatched to any gene: 14. The CDR3 DNA is TGTGCCAGCAGCTTTGTGGTAGCGGGATCGACTGGGGAGACCCAGTACTTC. Translation gives CASSFVVAGSTGETQYF. Filled out from reference TRBV11-2 and TRBJ2-5, the complete variable domain reads EAGVAQSPRYKIIEKRQSVAFWCNPISGHATLYWYQQILGQGPKLLIQFQNNGVVDDSQLPKDRFSAERLKGVDSTLKIQPAKLEDSAVYLCASSFVVAGSTGETQYFGPGTRLLVL.

J is TRBJ1-2 and V is TRBV7-9, with TRBD1 matching over 10 bases. The length of the CDR3 is 16 residues. Trimming removed 10 bases from V and 7 bases from J; junction bases left unmatched: 18. Germline-derived CDR1 and CDR2 are SEHNR and FQNEAQ (reference sequence). The CDR3 loop is CATLGGTGALPSGYTF. The CDR3 DNA reads as TGTGCCACCTTGGGCGGGACAGGGGCCCTACCTAGTGGCTACACCTTC.

The rearrangement uses TRBV2 and TRBJ2-1; D may be TRBD1 (6 bases). The CDR3 extends over 14 amino acids. The ends were cut back, 6 bases at V and 0 bases at J, with 9 bases in the middle. Germline V gene lookup returns CDR1 SNHLY and CDR2 FYNNEI. The DNA of the CDR3 is TGTGCCAGCAGAGGACAGAGCTCCTACAATGAGCAGTTCTTC. It codes for CASRGQSSYNEQFF.

The chain has TRBV5-1 and TRBJ1-1; D remains unclear. This CDR3 is 13 amino acids long. The germline CDR1 and CDR2 sequences are SGHRS and YFSETQ. Trimming pared 5 bases from V and 0 bases from J, leaving 8 bases between. The DNA for the CDR3 is TGCGCCAGCAGGGAACCGATGAACACTGAAGCTTTCTTT. As protein: CASREPMNTEAFF. Full variable domain (rest looked up from reference TRBV5-1 and TRBJ1-1): KAGVTQTPRYLIKTRGQQVTLSCSPISGHRSVSWYQQTPGQGLQFLFEYFSETQRNKGNFPGRFSGRQFSNSRSEMNVSTLELGDSALYLCASREPMNTEAFFGQGTRLTVV.

V and J are TRBV5-5 and TRBJ2-3; a weak D match, TRBD1 (5 bases). The CDR3 consists of 14 residues. V was clipped by 0 bases and J by 4 bases, with 9 bases between them. The V gene's germline CDR1 is SGHKS and CDR2 YYEKEE (reference sequence). The CDR3 coding sequence is TGTGCCAGCAGCTTGGAGGGGTTGGCAGATACGCAGTATTTT. Its protein product is CASSLEGLADTQYF.

The rearrangement joins TRBV19 to TRBJ2-1; weak D call: TRBD2 (6 bases). CDR1 is LNHDA and CDR2 is SQIVND in the germline V gene (reference sequence). The CDR3 contains 15 residues. With 4 bases removed from V and 7 bases from J, the gap between germline ends came to 17 bases. The CDR3 here is CASSTSPSAGNEQFF. CDR3 in DNA: TGTGCCAGTAGTACCTCACCCAGCGCGGGAAATGAGCAGTTCTTC.

Concerning this clone itself: This CDR3 is also generated by other DNA sequences in the sample. Here the CDR3 DNA reads TGCGCCAGCAGCTTAGGACAGGGAGGCTCCGGGGAGCTGTTTTTT. Translating gives CASSLGQGGSGELFF. The V call is TRBV5-1, the J call TRBJ2-2; 8 positions match TRBD1. The CDR3 is 15 amino acids. The germline CDR1 and CDR2 sequences are SGHRS and YFSETQ. V lost 2 bases to trimming and J lost 6 bases; unmatched junction nucleotides: 6.

This rearrangement joins TRBV12-5 to TRBJ1-2; D possibly corresponds to TRBD1 (6 bases). Germline V CDR1 and CDR2: LGHNT, FRNRAP. The V gene lost 4 bases and the J gene lost 4 bases, with 16 bases spanning the gap. The CDR3 totals 15 residues. The CDR3 region is CASGWGRRAGYGYTF. For the CDR3, the DNA is TGTGCTAGTGGTTGGGGGCGCCGGGCTGGCTATGGCTACACCTTC.

The V and J genes are TRBV19 and TRBJ2-4; no clear D. V shed 4 bases and J shed 0 bases, with 4 bases lying between them. CDR1 LNHDA and CDR2 SQIVND come from the germline V gene (reference sequence). The CDR3 has 13 amino acids. CDR3 nucleotides: TGTGCCAGTAGTAGTCTAGCCAAAAACATTCAGTACTTC. Translation gives CASSSLAKNIQYF.

The chain employs TRBV9 and TRBJ2-7; D possibly corresponds to TRBD2 (6 bases). Germline CDR1 reads SGDLS; CDR2 reads YYNGEE. This CDR3 contains 15 residues. V was clipped by 4 bases and J by 3 bases, with 17 bases between them. The chain's CDR3 is CASSPGLGNYYEQYV. CDR3 bases: TGTGCCAGCAGCCCGGGACTCGGAAATTACTACGAGCAGTACGTC.